One and the same sample provided the 26 T cell receptor beta chains below, sequenced in a study of cytomegalovirus exposure and HLA in healthy donors. In the PCR, 60 Vbeta and 13 Jbeta primers were used. Clones were read by immunoSEQ multiplex PCR, and TCRdb kept only the in-frame ones, dropping some. The table lists about 140,000 clones, approximately 82% of them singletons. Sequenced: PBMCs. The receptors come from a man aged 25-45 years in good health and CMV-seropositive.

This chain links TRBV5-4 with TRBJ2-5; a possible D gene is TRBD1 (5 bases). The J call may be in error: the DNA end matches TRBJ2-7 better. The CDR3 loop spans 13 amino acids. The germline V gene encodes CDR1 SGHNT and CDR2 YYREEE (reference sequence). The CDR3 nucleotides read TGTGCCAGCATAGGGCAGGGAAGCGACGAGCAGTACTTC. Its translation is CASIGQGSDEQYF.

The gene calls are TRBV19 and TRBJ2-5, with unresolved D. From germline, CDR1 is LNHDA and CDR2 SQIVND (reference sequence). This CDR3 has 11 residues. Trimming pared 4 bases from V and 5 bases from J, leaving 5 bases between. Here the CDR3 DNA reads TGTGCCAGTAGTACCTCGGAGACCCAGTACTTC. This translates into CASSTSETQYF.

The chain combines TRBV18 with TRBJ2-1; 12 nucleotides match TRBD2. The V gene end was trimmed by 3 bases and the J gene end by 4 bases; junction bases not matched to a gene: 7. Germline CDR1 is KGHSH and CDR2 is LQKENI. There are 17 residues in the CDR3. The CDR3: CASSPAGLAGGYNEQFF. In DNA, the CDR3 is TGTGCCAGCTCACCGGCGGGACTAGCGGGTGGGTACAATGAGCAGTTCTTC.

The V gene is TRBV19, the J gene TRBJ2-2; 8 nucleotides match TRBD2. CDR3 size: 16 residues. V shed 4 bases and J 1 base; nucleotides not matched to a gene: 5. Germline V lookup: CDR1 LNHDA, CDR2 SQIVND (reference sequence). The DNA for the CDR3 is TGTGCCAGTAGTAACCAGCGGGGGCGGAACACCGGGGAGCTGTTTTTT. This gives the protein CASSNQRGRNTGELFF.

V and J are TRBV10-3 and TRBJ2-7, with D possibly matching TRBD1 (5 bases). Trimming took off 6 bases at V and 4 bases at J, with 7 bases between the two ends. Germline CDR1 ENHRY, CDR2 SYGVKD. The CDR3 totals 11 residues. The CDR3 protein is CAIRTAYEQYF. As DNA, the CDR3 is TGTGCCATCAGGACAGCTTACGAGCAGTACTTC.

With regard to this clone: This specimen includes other DNA sequences encoding the same CDR3. The chain combines TRBV10-3 with TRBJ1-2; D is ambiguous. The CDR3 consists of 12 residues. The V end lost 0 bases, the J end lost 8 bases, and 7 bases lay between the germline ends. The V gene's germline CDR1 is ENHRY and CDR2 SYGVKD. In DNA form, the CDR3 reads TGTGCCATCAGTGAGTCCGGAGGGGGCTACACCTTC. It encodes CAISESGGGYTF.

This clone was detected once. This chain joins TRBV7-8 and TRBJ2-7, with D possibly being TRBD2 (5 bases). CDR1 and CDR2 from the germline V gene are SGHVS and FQNEAQ. V lost 2 bases, J lost 5 bases, and 10 bases lay in between. The CDR3 contains 13 residues. Here the CDR3 DNA reads TGTGCCAGCAGCTTAACGGGGAGCCACGAGCAGTACTTC. It is translated as CASSLTGSHEQYF.

J is TRBJ2-5 and V is TRBV7-9; D may be TRBD1 (7 bases). Germline V CDR1 and CDR2: SEHNR, FQNEAQ (reference sequence). V lost 5 bases and J lost 4, with 26 bases in between. The CDR3 is 18 residues long. CDR3 DNA: TGTGCCAGCAGCCCCAGGGGGTATCGCGAAAACGGGGGAGAGACCCAGTACTTC. This translates into CASSPRGYRENGGETQYF.

The chain couples TRBV5-1 to TRBJ2-5, with TRBD2 matching 7 bases. The J segment lost 2 bases and the V segment lost 0 bases, leaving 7 bases of the junction unmatched. CDR3 length: 16 residues. Germline values: CDR1 SGHRS, CDR2 YFSETQ. Here the CDR3 DNA reads TGCGCCAGCAGCTTGGTGGGGGGGGTTTTTCAAGAGACCCAGTACTTC. It is translated as CASSLVGGVFQETQYF.

The V and J genes are TRBV14 and TRBJ2-1, with 11 nucleotides matching TRBD2. Looked up from germline, CDR1 is SGHDN and CDR2 is FVKESK. This CDR3 region has 15 residues. J lost 7 bases, V lost 1 base, and 3 bases had no gene match. For the CDR3, the DNA is TGTGCCAGCAGCCAAGGACTAGCGGGGCTTAATGAGCAGTTCTTC. This sequence encodes CASSQGLAGLNEQFF. Looking up the rest from reference TRBV14 and TRBJ2-1 gives the full variable domain: EAGVTQFPSHSVIEKGQTVTLRCDPISGHDNLYWYRRVMGKEIKFLLHFVKESKQDESGMPNNRFLAERTGGTYSTLKVQPAELEDSGVYFCASSQGLAGLNEQFFGPGTRLTVL.

The rearrangement joins TRBV29-1 to TRBJ2-5; possible D gene TRBD1, 5 bases. The germline V gene has CDR1 SQVTM and CDR2 ANQGSEA. The CDR3 spans 15 residues. The V end was cut by 7 bases, the J end by 1 base, with 19 bases between. The CDR3 DNA is TGCAGCGCCGCGGTCCAGGGTACAATCCAAGAGACCCAGTACTTC. Its translation is CSAAVQGTIQETQYF. Full variable domain (rest looked up from reference TRBV29-1 and TRBJ2-5): SAVISQKPSRDICQRGTSLTIQCQVDSQVTMMFWYRQQPGQSLTLIATANQGSEATYESGFVIDKFPISRPNLTFSTLTVSNMSPEDSSIYLCSAAVQGTIQETQYFGPGTRLLVL.

This chain uses TRBV27 with TRBJ1-1; D gene ambiguous. Germline V gene sequence: CDR1 MNHEY, CDR2 SMNVEV (reference sequence). The germline V and J ends were trimmed by 6 bases and 6 bases, with 14 bases remaining between them. This CDR3 contains 13 residues. DNA for the CDR3: TGTGCCAGCAGGCTAGTCGGAGGCGCTGAAGCTTTCTTT. Amino acid sequence: CASRLVGGAEAFF.

CDR3 loop: CASSLAWTGSYEQYF. Here the CDR3 DNA reads TGCGCCAGCAGCTTGGCCTGGACAGGGTCTTACGAGCAGTACTTC. The V call is TRBV5-1, the J call TRBJ2-7, with 8 nucleotides matching TRBD1. Germline V gene lookup returns CDR1 SGHRS and CDR2 YFSETQ. V gave up 0 bases and J gave up 4 bases; unmatched junction bases: 6. The CDR3 has 15 amino acids.

As concerns this clone: Other nucleotide sequences from this sample produce the same CDR3. V is TRBV18 and J is TRBJ1-2; 7 nucleotides match TRBD1. Germline values: CDR1 KGHSH, CDR2 LQKENI. The CDR3 has 14 residues. J lost 2 bases, V lost 3 bases, and 3 bases had no gene match. In nucleotides, the CDR3 is TGTGCCAGCTCACCCCAGGGACAGAACTATGGCTACACCTTC. This translates into CASSPQGQNYGYTF.

The gene calls are TRBV19 and TRBJ1-3; maybe TRBD1 (6 bases). Germline lookup yields CDR1 LNHDA and CDR2 SQIVND (reference sequence). The CDR3 has 19 amino acids. The V and J ends lost 6 bases and 1 base respectively, with 25 bases between them. CDR3: CASRSPQGSAAPSGNTIYF. DNA of the CDR3: TGTGCCAGTAGGTCACCGCAGGGGAGCGCGGCTCCTTCTGGAAACACCATATATTTT.

This clone has a single count. Germline is not matched at one junction end, which may reflect a read error. The gene calls are TRBV7-7 and TRBJ2-1; 7 bases fit TRBD1. This CDR3 region has 16 residues. Germline lookup yields CDR1 SSHAT and CDR2 FNYEAQ (reference sequence). CDR3 sequence reads: CASSLNLGGAYNEQFF. The CDR3, as DNA: TGTGCTAGCAGCTTAAACTTAGGGGGCGCCTACAATGAGCAGTTCTTC.

V gene TRBV10-3 combines with J gene TRBJ1-1, with D perhaps matching TRBD1 (6 bases). This CDR3 is 14 amino acids long. In germline, CDR1 is ENHRY, CDR2 SYGVKD. V lost 0 bases and J lost 3, with 8 bases in between. The CDR3, as DNA: TGTGCCATCAGTGAGTCGCCAGGGGACACTGAAGCTTTCTTT. Amino acid sequence: CAISESPGDTEAFF.

The CDR3 DNA reads as TGTGCCAGCAGTTGGTACGGGGGTAGTCACACCATATATTTT. This codes for CASSWYGGSHTIYF. The J gene is TRBJ1-3, the V gene TRBV28; weak D call: TRBD1 (5 bases). Germline lookup yields CDR1 MDHEN and CDR2 SYDVKM. The V end lost 4 bases, the J end lost 8 bases, and 15 bases lay between the germline ends. The CDR3 is 14 amino acids. The variable domain in full, with the rest retrieved from reference TRBV28 and TRBJ1-3, is DVKVTQSSRYLVKRTGEKVFLECVQDMDHENMFWYRQDPGLGLRLIYFSYDVKMKEKGDIPEGYSVSREKKERFSLILESASTNQTSMYLCASSWYGGSHTIYFGEGSWLTVV.

This clone has only a few counts. This chain links TRBV5-1 with TRBJ1-1; tentative D call: TRBD1 (6 bases). CDR1 and CDR2 (germline): SGHRS, YFSETQ. Trimming left V 0 bases short and J 7 bases short, with 13 bases between. This CDR3 spans 14 amino acids. The DNA of the CDR3 is TGCGCCAGCAGCTTGGGACAGGTGGACAATGAAGCTTTCTTT. Translating gives CASSLGQVDNEAFF.

This clone was counted a single time. The junction does not match germline at one end; this may be a read error. The genes are TRBV7-9 and TRBJ2-7, with D unclear. The CDR3 sequence is 12 residues long. Germline loops: CDR1 SEHNR, CDR2 FQNEAQ (reference sequence). CDR3 nucleotides: TGTTCCAGCAGCTTACAGTCCTACGAGCAGTACTTC. Encoded protein: CSSSLQSYEQYF.

The chain joins TRBV19 to TRBJ1-1, with 8 positions matching TRBD1. The germline V gene has CDR1 LNHDA and CDR2 SQIVND (reference sequence). There are 15 residues in the CDR3. The V and J ends lost 4 bases and 4 bases, in that order; junction bases with no gene match: 8. The CDR3 bases are TGTGCCAGTAGTAGAGGACAGGGCGAATTCACTGAAGCTTTCTTT. The encoded protein is CASSRGQGEFTEAFF.

The chain is built from TRBV5-1 and TRBJ2-7, with D tentatively TRBD2 (5 bases). The germline V gene encodes CDR1 SGHRS and CDR2 YFSETQ. V lost 0 bases and J 9 bases, leaving 13 bases between the germline ends. The CDR3 extends over 13 amino acids. This CDR3 is CASSLAEAAGQYF. For the CDR3, the DNA is TGCGCCAGCAGCTTGGCCGAAGCGGCGGGGCAGTACTTC. The variable domain in full, completed from reference TRBV5-1 and TRBJ2-7, reads KAGVTQTPRYLIKTRGQQVTLSCSPISGHRSVSWYQQTPGQGLQFLFEYFSETQRNKGNFPGRFSGRQFSNSRSEMNVSTLELGDSALYLCASSLAEAAGQYFGPGTRLTVT.

The V call is TRBV6-5, the J call TRBJ2-7; TRBD2 aligns across 8 bases. Germline V gives CDR1 MNHEY, CDR2 SVGAGI. The ends lost 5 bases at V and 0 bases at J; junction bases unmatched: 6. This CDR3 has 15 residues. The CDR3 coding sequence is TGTGCCAGCAGTCGGGGACTAGTGAACTCCTACGAGCAGTACTTC. It codes for CASSRGLVNSYEQYF.

The rearrangement joins TRBV27 to TRBJ2-7, with 10 positions matching TRBD2. CDR1 is MNHEY, CDR2 SMNVEV, per germline (reference sequence). The CDR3 consists of 14 residues. The V segment lost 5 bases and the J segment 6 bases; nucleotides outside the gene matches: 7. The CDR3 bases are TGTGCCAGCAGTCTTCTAGCGGGAGTCCCCGAGCAGTACTTC. Its protein is CASSLLAGVPEQYF.

The chain recombines TRBV6-5 with TRBJ2-2, with TRBD1 identical over 7 bases. Per germline, CDR1 MNHEY and CDR2 SVGAGI. Trimming at V came to 4 bases and at J to 3 bases, leaving 5 bases not matched to a gene. The CDR3 runs 15 residues. The CDR3, as DNA: TGTGCCAGCAGTTTAACAGGGGCGGACACCGGGGAGCTGTTTTTT. Protein: CASSLTGADTGELFF.

The chain has TRBV13 and TRBJ2-3, with D unclear. V was pared by 3 bases and J by 1 base, with 11 bases between. This CDR3 has 15 amino acids. Germline lookup yields CDR1 PRHDT and CDR2 FYEKMQ (reference sequence). The CDR3 region has the DNA TGTGCCAGCAGCTTTTACGCGCGCGGCACAGATACGCAGTATTTT. Translated, it gives CASSFYARGTDTQYF.